The present T cell receptor (beta chain) was sequenced within a study of monozygotic twins with inflammatory bowel disease. Study-level results: Compared with healthy co-twins, IBD patients showed reduced TCRbeta repertoire diversity by inverse Simpson. Reduced clonotype sharing with other individuals was observed in IBD patients relative to healthy twins, especially with disease activity.

Germline V lookup: CDR1 SGHRS, CDR2 YFSETQ. This CDR3 has 18 amino acids. Remarks on this clonotype: Its antigen remains unidentified.

The template-switching step introduced UMIs that carried a 6-nucleotide sample barcode. TCRdb reprocessed the 5' RACE reads and reports one entry per CDR3 protein, with no DNA. This sample's table has under 200,000 distinct CDR3 sequences. Whole blood served as the source of total RNA, and no T cell sorting took place. This receptor was obtained from a human donor with ulcerative colitis or Crohn's disease, or a healthy co-twin of an affected twin (not recorded which). This rearrangement joins TRBV5-1 to TRBJ2-6; TCRdb's D gene call, TRBD1, goes unchecked for lack of DNA. Sequenced material: blood. CDR3 in amino acids: CASSPRQGTRSGANVLTF. Full variable domain (remainder filled in from reference TRBV5-1 and TRBJ2-6): KAGVTQTPRYLIKTRGQQVTLSCSPISGHRSVSWYQQTPGQGLQFLFEYFSETQRNKGNFPGRFSGRQFSNSRSEMNVSTLELGDSALYLCASSPRQGTRSGANVLTFGAGSRLTVL.